The clone carrying this TCR beta chain has more than one count but fewer than ten. Clones were read by immunoSEQ multiplex PCR, and TCRdb kept only the in-frame ones, dropping some. The sample shows roughly 80,000 clones, around 93% of them seen only once. The CDR3 contains 12 residues. CDR1 and CDR2 from the germline V gene are SNHLY and FYNNEI. With 6 bases removed from V and 3 bases from J, the gap between germline ends came to 9 bases. This entry is derived from a study of T cell responses to AZD1222 COVID-19 vaccine. The chain has TRBV2 and TRBJ2-7, with D unresolved. This sequence was found in an adult who received the AZD1222 COVID-19 vaccine. Sequences were derived from peripheral blood, sampled 28 days after the second AZD1222 dose. The CDR3 bases are TGTGCCAGCAGGGCGTCGGGCTACGAGCAGTACTTC. Translated, it gives CASRASGYEQYF.